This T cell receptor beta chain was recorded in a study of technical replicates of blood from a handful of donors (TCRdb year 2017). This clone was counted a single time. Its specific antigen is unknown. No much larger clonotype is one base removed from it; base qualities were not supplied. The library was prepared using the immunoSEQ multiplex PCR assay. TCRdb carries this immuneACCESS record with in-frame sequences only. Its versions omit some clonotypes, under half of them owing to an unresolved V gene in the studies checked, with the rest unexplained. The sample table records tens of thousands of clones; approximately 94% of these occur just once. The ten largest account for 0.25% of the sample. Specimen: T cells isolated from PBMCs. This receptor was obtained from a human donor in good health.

The DNA sequence is TGCAGCGTACGGGAGGGCCTAACCGGGGAGCTGTTTTTT. This sequence encodes CSVREGLTGELFF. The chain couples TRBV29-1 to TRBJ2-2; a stretch of 8 junction bases matches TRBD2. The germline V gene supplies CDR1 SQVTM and CDR2 ANQGSEA. V is trimmed back by 6 bases and J by 5 bases, and the junction contains 5 bases that no gene match accounts for. From the cysteine up to the phenylalanine, the CDR3 has a length of 13 residues. Only the CDR3 DNA stays, 39 bases, in frame from base 1.